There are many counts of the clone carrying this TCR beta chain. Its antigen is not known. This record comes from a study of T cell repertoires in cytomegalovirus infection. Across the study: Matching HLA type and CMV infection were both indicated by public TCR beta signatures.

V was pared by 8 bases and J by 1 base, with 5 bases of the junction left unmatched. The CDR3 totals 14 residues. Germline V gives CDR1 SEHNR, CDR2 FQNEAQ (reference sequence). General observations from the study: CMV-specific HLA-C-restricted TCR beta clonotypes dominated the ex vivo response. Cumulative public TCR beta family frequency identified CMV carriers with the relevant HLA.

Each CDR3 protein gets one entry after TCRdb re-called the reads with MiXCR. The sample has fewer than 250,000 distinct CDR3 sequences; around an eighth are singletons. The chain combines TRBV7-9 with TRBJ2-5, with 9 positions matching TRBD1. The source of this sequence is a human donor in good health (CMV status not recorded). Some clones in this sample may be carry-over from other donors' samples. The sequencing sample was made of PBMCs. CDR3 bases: TGTGCCAGCGAAGACAGGGGGATCCAAGAGACCCAGTACTTC. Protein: CASEDRGIQETQYF.